The subject of this entry is one T cell receptor beta chain. The antigen remains unidentified. PCR primers comprised 60 Vbeta and 13 Jbeta primers. Produced via immunoSEQ multiplex PCR; TCRdb's table is partial and in-frame only. The repertoire shows about 37,000 clones; the top ten hold over 5.5%. These data come from a study of cytomegalovirus exposure and HLA in healthy donors. Study-wide points: In a later analysis, V- and J-gene trimming of beta chains associated with a DCLRE1C missense variant, replicated independently.

Sequencing was carried out using PBMCs. This receptor was identified in a human donor in good health.

CDR3 DNA sequence: TGTGCCAGCAGTGACTCGACCGGAGGAAACATTCAGTACTTC. It yields the protein CASSDSTGGNIQYF. V is TRBV6-4 and J is TRBJ2-4, with D tentatively TRBD2 (5 bases). The CDR3 loop spans 14 amino acids. The germline gives CDR1 MRHNA, CDR2 SNTAGT. The V end lost 0 bases, the J end lost 6 bases, and 9 bases lay between the germline ends.